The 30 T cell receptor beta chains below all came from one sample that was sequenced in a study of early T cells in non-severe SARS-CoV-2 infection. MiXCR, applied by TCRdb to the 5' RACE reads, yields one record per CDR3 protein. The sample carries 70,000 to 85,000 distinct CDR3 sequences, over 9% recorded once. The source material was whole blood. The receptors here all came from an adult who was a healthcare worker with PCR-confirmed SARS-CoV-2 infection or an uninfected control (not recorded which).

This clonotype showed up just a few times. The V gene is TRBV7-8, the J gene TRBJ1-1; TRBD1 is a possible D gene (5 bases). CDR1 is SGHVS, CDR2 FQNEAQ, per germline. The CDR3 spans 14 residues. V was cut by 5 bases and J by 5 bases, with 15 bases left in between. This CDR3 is CASSPDGGRTEAFF. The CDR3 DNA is TGTGCCAGCAGCCCCGATGGGGGAAGGACTGAAGCTTTCTTT.

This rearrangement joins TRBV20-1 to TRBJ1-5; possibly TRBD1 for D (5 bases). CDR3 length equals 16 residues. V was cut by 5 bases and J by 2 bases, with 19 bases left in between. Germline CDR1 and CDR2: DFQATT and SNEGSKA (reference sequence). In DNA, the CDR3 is TGCAGTGCTCCTACAGGTCGCGGGCAGGGCAATCAGCCCCAGCATTTT. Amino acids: CSAPTGRGQGNQPQHF.

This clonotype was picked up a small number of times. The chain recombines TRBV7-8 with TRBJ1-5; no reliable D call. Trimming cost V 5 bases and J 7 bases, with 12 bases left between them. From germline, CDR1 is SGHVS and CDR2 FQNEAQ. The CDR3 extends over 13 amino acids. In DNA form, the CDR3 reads TGTGCCAGCAGCCCAGCTTGGGGACAGCCCCAGCATTTT. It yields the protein CASSPAWGQPQHF.

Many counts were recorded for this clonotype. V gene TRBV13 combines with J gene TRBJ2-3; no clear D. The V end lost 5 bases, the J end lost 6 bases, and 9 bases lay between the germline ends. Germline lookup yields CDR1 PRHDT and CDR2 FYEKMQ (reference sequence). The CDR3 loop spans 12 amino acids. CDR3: CASSPTRDTQYF. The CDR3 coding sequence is TGTGCCAGCAGCCCGACAAGGGATACGCAGTATTTT.

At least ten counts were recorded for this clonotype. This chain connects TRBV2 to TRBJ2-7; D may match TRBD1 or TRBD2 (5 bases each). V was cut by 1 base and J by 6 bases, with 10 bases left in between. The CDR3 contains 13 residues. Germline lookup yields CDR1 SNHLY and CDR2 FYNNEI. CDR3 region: CASSEGGWSEQYF. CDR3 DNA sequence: TGTGCCAGCAGTGAAGGGGGGTGGAGCGAGCAGTACTTC.

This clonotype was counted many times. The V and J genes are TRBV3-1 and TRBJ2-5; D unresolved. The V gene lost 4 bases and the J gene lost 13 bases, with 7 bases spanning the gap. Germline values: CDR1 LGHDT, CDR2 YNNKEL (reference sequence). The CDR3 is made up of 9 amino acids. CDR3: CASSLEWYF. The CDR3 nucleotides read TGTGCCAGCAGCCTGGAATGGTACTTC.

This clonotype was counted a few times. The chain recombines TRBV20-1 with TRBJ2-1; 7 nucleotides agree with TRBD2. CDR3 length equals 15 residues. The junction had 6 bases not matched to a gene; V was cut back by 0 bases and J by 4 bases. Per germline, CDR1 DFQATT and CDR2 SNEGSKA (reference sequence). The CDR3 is CSARDGTSVYNEQFF. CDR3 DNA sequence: TGCAGTGCTAGAGATGGCACTAGCGTATACAATGAGCAGTTCTTC.

The CDR3 here is CASSLGQGAYGYTF. The CDR3 DNA reads TGCGCCAGCAGCCTGGGACAGGGGGCGTATGGCTACACCTTC. V usage is TRBV5-1 and J usage is TRBJ1-2, with 12 bases fitting TRBD1. CDR1 is SGHRS and CDR2 is YFSETQ in the germline V gene. This CDR3 has 14 amino acids. V trimming: 4 bases; J trimming: 5 bases; junction bases outside the gene matches: 3.

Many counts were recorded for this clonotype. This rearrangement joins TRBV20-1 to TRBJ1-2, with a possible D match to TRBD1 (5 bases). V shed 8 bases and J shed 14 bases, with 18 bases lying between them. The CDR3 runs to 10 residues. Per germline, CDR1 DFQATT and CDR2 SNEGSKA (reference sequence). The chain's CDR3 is CSQGRDMGTF. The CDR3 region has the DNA TGCAGTCAAGGCAGGGATATGGGGACCTTC.

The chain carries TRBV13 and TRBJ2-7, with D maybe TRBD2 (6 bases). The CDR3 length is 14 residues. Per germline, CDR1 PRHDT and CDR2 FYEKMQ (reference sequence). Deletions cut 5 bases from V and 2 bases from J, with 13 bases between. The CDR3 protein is CASSAAGRTYEQYF. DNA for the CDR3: TGTGCCAGCAGCGCCGCGGGGCGAACCTACGAGCAGTACTTC. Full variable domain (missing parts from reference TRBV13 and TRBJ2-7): AAGVIQSPRHLIKEKRETATLKCYPIPRHDTVYWYQQGPGQDPQFLISFYEKMQSDKGSIPDRFSAQQFSDYHSELNMSSLELGDSALYFCASSAAGRTYEQYFGPGTRLTVT.

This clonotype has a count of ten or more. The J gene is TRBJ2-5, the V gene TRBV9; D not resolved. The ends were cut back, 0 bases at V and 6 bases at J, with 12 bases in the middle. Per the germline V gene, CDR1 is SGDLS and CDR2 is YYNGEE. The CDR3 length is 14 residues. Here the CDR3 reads CASSVDPEMKTQYF. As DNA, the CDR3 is TGTGCCAGCAGCGTAGACCCAGAGATGAAGACCCAGTACTTC.

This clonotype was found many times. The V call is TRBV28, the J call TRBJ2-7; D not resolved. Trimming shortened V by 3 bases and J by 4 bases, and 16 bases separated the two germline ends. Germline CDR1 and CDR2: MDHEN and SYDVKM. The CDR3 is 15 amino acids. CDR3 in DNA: TGTGCCAGCAGTTTCGGTGGAAGTGGTGTGTACGAGCAGTACTTC. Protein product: CASSFGGSGVYEQYF. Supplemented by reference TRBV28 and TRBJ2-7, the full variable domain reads DVKVTQSSRYLVKRTGEKVFLECVQDMDHENMFWYRQDPGLGLRLIYFSYDVKMKEKGDIPEGYSVSREKKERFSLILESASTNQTSMYLCASSFGGSGVYEQYFGPGTRLTVT.

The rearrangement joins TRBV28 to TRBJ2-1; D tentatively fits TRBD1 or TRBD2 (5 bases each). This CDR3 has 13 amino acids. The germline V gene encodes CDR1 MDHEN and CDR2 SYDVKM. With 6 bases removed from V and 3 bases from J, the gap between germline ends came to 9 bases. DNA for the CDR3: TGTGCCAGCAGACGGGACGGCTACAATGAGCAGTTCTTC. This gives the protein CASRRDGYNEQFF. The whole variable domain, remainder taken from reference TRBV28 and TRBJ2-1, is DVKVTQSSRYLVKRTGEKVFLECVQDMDHENMFWYRQDPGLGLRLIYFSYDVKMKEKGDIPEGYSVSREKKERFSLILESASTNQTSMYLCASRRDGYNEQFFGPGTRLTVL.

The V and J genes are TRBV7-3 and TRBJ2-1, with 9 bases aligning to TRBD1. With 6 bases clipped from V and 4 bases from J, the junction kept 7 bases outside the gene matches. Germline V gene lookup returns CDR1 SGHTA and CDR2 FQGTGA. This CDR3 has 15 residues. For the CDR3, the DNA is TGTGCCAGCAGGTCTGGGACAGGGACTTACAATGAGCAGTTCTTC. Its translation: CASRSGTGTYNEQFF.

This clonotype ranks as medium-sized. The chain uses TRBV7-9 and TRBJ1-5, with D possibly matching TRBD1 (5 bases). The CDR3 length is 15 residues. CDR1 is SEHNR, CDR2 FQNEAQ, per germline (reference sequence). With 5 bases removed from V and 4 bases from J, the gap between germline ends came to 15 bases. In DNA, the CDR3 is TGTGCCAGCAGCCTGACAGCGGCGGGAAATCAGCCCCAGCATTTT. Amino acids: CASSLTAAGNQPQHF.

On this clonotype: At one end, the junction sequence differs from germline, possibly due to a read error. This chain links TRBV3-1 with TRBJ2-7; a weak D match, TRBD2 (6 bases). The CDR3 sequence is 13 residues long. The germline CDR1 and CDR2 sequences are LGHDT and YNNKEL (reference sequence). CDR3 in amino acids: CASGQPGAYEQYF. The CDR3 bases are TGTGCCAGCGGCCAGCCGGGAGCCTACGAGCAGTACTTC.

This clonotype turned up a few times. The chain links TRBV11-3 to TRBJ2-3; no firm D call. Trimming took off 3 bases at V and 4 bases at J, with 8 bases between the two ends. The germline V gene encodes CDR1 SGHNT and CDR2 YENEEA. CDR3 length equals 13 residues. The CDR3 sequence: CASSFSEADTQYF. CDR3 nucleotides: TGTGCCAGCAGCTTCAGCGAGGCAGATACGCAGTATTTT.

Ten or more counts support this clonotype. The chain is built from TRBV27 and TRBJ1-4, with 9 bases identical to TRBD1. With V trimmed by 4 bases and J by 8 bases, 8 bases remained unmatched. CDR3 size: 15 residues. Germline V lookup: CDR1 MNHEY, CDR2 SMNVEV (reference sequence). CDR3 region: CASSYRRTGEEKLFF. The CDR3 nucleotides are TGTGCCAGCAGTTATCGTAGGACAGGGGAGGAAAAACTGTTTTTT.

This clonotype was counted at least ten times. The CDR3 region has the DNA TGTGCCAGCAGCCCGGGGAGCGGTGGGACCTACGAGCAGTACTTC. Translation: CASSPGSGGTYEQYF. The chain recombines TRBV6-2 or TRBV6-3 with TRBJ2-7, with D tentatively TRBD2 (5 bases). The CDR3 has 15 residues. Looked up from germline, CDR1 is MNHEY and CDR2 is SVGEGT. Trimming took 6 bases from V and 2 from J, leaving 17 bases between them.

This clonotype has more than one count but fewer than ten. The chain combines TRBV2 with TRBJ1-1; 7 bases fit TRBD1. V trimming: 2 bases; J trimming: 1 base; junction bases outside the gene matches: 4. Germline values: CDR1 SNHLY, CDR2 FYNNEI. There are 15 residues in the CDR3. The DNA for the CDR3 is TGTGCCAGCAGTGAATTGGGGACAGCGAACACTGAAGCTTTCTTT. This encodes CASSELGTANTEAFF.

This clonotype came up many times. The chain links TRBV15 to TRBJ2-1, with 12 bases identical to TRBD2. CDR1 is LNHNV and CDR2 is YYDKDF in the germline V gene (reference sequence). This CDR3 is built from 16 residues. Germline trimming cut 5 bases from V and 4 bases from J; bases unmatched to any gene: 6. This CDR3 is CATSGWTSGDYNEQFF. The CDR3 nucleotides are TGTGCCACCAGCGGTTGGACTAGCGGGGATTACAATGAGCAGTTCTTC.

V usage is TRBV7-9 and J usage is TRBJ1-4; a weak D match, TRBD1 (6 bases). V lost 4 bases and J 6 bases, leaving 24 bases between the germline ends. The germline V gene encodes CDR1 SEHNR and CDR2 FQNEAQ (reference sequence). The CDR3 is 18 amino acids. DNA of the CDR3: TGTGCCAGCAGCTCCCCGATACGGGACACTCGTAGAGATGAAAAACTGTTTTTT. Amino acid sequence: CASSSPIRDTRRDEKLFF.

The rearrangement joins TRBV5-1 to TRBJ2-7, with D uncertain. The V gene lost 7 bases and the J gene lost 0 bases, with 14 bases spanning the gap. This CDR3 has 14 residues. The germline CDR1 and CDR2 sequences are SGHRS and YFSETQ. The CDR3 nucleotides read TGCGCCAGCCGCGCCACAGCGTTCTCCTACGAGCAGTACTTC. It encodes CASRATAFSYEQYF.

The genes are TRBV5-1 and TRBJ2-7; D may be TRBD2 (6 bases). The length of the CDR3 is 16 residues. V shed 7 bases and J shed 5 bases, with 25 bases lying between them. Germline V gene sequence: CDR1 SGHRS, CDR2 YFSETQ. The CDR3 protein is CASRRVVEGPDHEQYF. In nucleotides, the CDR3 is TGCGCCAGCCGGCGGGTAGTGGAGGGCCCCGATCACGAGCAGTACTTC. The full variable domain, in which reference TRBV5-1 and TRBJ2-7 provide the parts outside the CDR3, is KAGVTQTPRYLIKTRGQQVTLSCSPISGHRSVSWYQQTPGQGLQFLFEYFSETQRNKGNFPGRFSGRQFSNSRSEMNVSTLELGDSALYLCASRRVVEGPDHEQYFGPGTRLTVT.

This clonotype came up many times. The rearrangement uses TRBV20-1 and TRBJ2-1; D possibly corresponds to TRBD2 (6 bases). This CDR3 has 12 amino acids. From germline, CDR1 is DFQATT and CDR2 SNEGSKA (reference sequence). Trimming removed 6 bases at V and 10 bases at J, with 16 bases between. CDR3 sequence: CSAQGGHREQFF. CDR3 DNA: TGCAGTGCCCAGGGAGGACATCGGGAGCAGTTCTTC.

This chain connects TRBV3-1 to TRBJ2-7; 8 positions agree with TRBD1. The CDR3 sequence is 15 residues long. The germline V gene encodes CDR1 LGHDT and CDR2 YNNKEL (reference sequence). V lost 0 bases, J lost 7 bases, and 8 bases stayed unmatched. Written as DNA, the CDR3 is TGTGCCAGCAGCCAAGAGTGGACAGGGAAGGGTGAGCAGTACTTC. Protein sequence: CASSQEWTGKGEQYF.

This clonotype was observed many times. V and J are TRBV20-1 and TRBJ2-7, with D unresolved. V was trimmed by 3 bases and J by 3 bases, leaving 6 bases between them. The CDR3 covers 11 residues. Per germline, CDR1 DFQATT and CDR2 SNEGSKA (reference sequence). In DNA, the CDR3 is TGCAGTGCTAGTAGTAACTACGAGCAGTACTTC. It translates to CSASSNYEQYF.

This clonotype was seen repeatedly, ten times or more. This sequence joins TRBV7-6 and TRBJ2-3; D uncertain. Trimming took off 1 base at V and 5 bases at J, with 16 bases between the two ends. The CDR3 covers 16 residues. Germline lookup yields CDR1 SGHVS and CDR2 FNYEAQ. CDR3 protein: CASSLGGYPWVDTQYF. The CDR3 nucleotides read TGTGCCAGCAGCTTAGGCGGCTACCCGTGGGTAGATACGCAGTATTTT.

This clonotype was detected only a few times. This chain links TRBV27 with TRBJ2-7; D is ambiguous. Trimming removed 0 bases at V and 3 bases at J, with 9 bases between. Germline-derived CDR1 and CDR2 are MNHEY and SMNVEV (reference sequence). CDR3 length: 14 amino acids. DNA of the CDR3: TGTGCCAGCAGTTTATCCGCACTCAGCTACGAGCAGTACTTC. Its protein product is CASSLSALSYEQYF.

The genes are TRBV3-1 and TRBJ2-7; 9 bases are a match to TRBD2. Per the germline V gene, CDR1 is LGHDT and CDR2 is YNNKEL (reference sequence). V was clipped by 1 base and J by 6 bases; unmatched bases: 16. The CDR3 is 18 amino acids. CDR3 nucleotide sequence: TGTGCCAGCAGCCAAGTTGGCCCTATAGCGGGAGCCCCCGGCGAGCAGTACTTC. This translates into CASSQVGPIAGAPGEQYF.